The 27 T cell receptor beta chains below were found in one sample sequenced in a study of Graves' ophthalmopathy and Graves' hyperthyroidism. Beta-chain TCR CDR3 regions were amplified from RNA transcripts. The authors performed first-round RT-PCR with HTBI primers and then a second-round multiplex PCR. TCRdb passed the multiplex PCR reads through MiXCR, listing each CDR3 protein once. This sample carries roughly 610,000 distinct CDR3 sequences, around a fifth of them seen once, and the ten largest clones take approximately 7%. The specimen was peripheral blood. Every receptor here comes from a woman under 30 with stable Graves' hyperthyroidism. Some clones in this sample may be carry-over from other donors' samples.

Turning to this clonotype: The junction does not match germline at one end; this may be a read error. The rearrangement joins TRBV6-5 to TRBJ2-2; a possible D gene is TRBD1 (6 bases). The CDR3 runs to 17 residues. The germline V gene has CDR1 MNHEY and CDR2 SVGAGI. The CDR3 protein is CASSLGVLTGYTGELFF. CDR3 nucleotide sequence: TGTGCCAGCAGCTTAGGTGTTTTGACAGGATACACCGGGGAGCTGTTTTTC.

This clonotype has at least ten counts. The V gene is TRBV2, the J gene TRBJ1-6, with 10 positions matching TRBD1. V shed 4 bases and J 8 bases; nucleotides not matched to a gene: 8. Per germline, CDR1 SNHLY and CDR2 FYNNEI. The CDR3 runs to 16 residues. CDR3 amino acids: CASSGTGTGVYSPLHF. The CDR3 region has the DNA TGTGCCAGCAGTGGAACCGGGACAGGGGTTTATTCACCCCTCCACTTT.

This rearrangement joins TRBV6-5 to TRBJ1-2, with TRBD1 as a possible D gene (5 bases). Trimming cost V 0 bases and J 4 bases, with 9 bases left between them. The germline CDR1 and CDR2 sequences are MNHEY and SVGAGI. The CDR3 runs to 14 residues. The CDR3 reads CASSYSGASYGYTF. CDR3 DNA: TGTGCCAGCAGTTACTCCGGGGCGAGCTATGGCTACACCTTC.

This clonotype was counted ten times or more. The CDR3 nucleotides read TGTGCCAGCAGTCTCCCGGGCAGTTTAAAGTACTTC. Protein sequence: CASSLPGSLKYF. The chain joins TRBV12-3 or TRBV12-4 to TRBJ2-7; no clear D gene. V lost 5 bases, J lost 11 bases, and 16 bases lay in between. The CDR3 extends over 12 amino acids.

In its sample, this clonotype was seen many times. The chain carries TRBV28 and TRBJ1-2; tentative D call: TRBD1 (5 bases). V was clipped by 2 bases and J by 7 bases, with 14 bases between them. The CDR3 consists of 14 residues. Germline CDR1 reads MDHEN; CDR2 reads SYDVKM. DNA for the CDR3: TGTGCCAGCAGTTTAGGGGTAGGGGAGGCTGGCTACACCTTC. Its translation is CASSLGVGEAGYTF.

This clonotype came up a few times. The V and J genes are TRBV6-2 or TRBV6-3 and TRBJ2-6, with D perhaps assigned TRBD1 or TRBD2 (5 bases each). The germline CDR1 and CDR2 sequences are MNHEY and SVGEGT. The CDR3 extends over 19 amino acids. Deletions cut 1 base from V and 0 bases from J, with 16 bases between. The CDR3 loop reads CASSYLGRGYSSGANVLTF. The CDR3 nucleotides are TGTGCCAGCAGTTACTTGGGACGGGGATATTCCTCTGGGGCCAACGTCCTGACTTTC.

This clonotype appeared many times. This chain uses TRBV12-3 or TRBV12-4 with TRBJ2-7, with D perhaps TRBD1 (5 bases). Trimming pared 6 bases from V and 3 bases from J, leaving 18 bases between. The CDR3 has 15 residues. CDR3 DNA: TGTGCCAGCAGCCATTTCCTTAGGGGTTACTACGAGCAGTACTTC. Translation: CASSHFLRGYYEQYF.

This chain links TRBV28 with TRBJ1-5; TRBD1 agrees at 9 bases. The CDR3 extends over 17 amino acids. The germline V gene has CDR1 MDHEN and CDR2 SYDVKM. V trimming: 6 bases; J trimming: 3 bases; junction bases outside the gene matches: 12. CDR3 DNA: TGTGCCAGCAGCTTCTTTCGGGGGACAGGGACCAATCAGCCCCAGCATTTT. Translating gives CASSFFRGTGTNQPQHF.

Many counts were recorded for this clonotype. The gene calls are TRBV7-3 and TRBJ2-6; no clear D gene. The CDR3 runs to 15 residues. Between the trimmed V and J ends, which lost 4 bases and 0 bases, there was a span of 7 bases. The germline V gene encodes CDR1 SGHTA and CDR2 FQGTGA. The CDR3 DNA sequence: TGTGCCAGCAGCTCCCAGCTCTCTGGGGCCAACGTCCTGACTTTC. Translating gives CASSSQLSGANVLTF.

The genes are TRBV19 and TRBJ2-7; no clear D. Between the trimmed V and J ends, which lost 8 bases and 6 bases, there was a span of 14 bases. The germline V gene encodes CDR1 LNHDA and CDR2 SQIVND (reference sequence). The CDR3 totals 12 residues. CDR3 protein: CASQNRFLEQYF. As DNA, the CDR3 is TGTGCCAGTCAAAACCGGTTTCTCGAGCAGTACTTC.

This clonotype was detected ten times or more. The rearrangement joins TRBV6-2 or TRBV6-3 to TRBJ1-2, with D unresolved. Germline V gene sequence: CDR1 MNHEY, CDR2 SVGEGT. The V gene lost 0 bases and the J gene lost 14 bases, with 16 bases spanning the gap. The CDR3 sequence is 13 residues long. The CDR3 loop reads CASSYSNEEVFTF. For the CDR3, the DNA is TGTGCCAGCAGTTACTCGAATGAAGAGGTTTTTACCTTC.

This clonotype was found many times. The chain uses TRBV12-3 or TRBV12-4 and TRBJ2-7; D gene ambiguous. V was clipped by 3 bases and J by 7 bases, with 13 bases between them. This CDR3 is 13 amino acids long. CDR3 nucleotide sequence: TGTGCCAGCAGTTTTAGCCCGCCAAGTGAGCAGTACTTC. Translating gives CASSFSPPSEQYF.

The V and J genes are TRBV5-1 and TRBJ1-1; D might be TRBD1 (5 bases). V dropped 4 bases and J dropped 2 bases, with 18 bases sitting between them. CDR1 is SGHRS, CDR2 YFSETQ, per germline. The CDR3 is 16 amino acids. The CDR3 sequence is CASSGTGGAKNTEAFF. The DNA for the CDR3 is TGCGCCAGCAGCGGAACGGGCGGGGCAAAAAACACTGAAGCTTTCTTT.

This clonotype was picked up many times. The CDR3 spells CASSQAGLAIHEQYF. CDR3 DNA: TGTGCCAGCAGCCAAGCGGGACTAGCTATCCACGAGCAGTACTTC. The chain has TRBV3-1 and TRBJ2-7, with 9 nucleotides matching TRBD2. The length of the CDR3 is 15 residues. CDR1 LGHDT and CDR2 YNNKEL come from the germline V gene (reference sequence). The J segment lost 5 bases and the V segment lost 1 base, leaving 6 bases of the junction unmatched.

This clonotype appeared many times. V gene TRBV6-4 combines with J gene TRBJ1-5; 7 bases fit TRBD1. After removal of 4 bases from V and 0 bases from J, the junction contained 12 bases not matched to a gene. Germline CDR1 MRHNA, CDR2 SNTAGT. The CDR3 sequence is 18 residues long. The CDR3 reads CASSVKRQGLYSNQPQHF. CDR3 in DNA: TGTGCCAGCAGTGTGAAGAGACAGGGACTATATAGCAATCAGCCCCAGCATTTT.

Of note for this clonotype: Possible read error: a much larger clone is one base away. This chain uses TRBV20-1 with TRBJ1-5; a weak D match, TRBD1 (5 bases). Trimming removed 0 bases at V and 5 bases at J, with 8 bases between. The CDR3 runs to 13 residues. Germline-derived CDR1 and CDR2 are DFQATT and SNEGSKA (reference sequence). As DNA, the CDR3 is TGCAGTGCTAGAGAGGGGGGATATCAGCCCCAGCATTTT. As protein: CSAREGGYQPQHF.

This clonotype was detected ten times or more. The CDR3 region is CASSLVGQGAWEQYF. For the CDR3, the DNA is TGTGCCAGCAGCTTAGTAGGGCAGGGGGCCTGGGAGCAGTACTTC. This chain links TRBV7-9 with TRBJ2-7; 8 bases map to TRBD1. The CDR3 covers 15 residues. J lost 7 bases, V lost 1 base, and 9 bases had no gene match. Germline loops: CDR1 SEHNR, CDR2 FQNEAQ (reference sequence). Complete variable domain (other parts from reference TRBV7-9 and TRBJ2-7): DTGVSQNPRHKITKRGQNVTFRCDPISEHNRLYWYRQTLGQGPEFLTYFQNEAQLEKSRLLSDRFSAERPKGSFSTLEIQRTEQGDSAMYLCASSLVGQGAWEQYFGPGTRLTVT.

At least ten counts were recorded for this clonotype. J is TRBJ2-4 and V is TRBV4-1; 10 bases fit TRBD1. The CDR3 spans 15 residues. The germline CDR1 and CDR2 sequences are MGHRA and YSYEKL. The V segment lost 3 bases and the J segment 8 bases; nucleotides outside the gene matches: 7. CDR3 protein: CASSHPTGTGDIQYF. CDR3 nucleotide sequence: TGCGCCAGCAGCCACCCGACGGGGACAGGGGACATTCAGTACTTC.

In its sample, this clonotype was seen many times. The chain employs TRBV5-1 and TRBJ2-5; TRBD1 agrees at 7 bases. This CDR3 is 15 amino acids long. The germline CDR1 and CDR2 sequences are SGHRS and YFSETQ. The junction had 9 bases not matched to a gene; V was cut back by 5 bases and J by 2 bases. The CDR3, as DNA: TGCGCCAGCAGTAGAGACGGGACAGCACAAGAGACCCAGTACTTC. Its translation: CASSRDGTAQETQYF. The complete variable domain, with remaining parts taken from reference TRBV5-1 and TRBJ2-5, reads KAGVTQTPRYLIKTRGQQVTLSCSPISGHRSVSWYQQTPGQGLQFLFEYFSETQRNKGNFPGRFSGRQFSNSRSEMNVSTLELGDSALYLCASSRDGTAQETQYFGPGTRLLVL.

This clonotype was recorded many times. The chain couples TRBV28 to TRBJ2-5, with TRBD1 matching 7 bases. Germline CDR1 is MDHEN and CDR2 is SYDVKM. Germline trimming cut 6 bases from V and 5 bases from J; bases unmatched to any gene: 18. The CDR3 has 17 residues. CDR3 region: CASSRDVTGSKGETQYF. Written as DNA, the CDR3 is TGTGCCAGCAGCCGGGATGTGACAGGGTCTAAGGGGGAGACCCAGTACTTC.

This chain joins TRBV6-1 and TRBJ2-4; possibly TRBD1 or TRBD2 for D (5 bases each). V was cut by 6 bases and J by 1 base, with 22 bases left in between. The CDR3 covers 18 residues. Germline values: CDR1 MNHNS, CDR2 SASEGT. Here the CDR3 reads CASRMTGRQSGAKNIQYF. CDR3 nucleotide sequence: TGTGCCAGCAGGATGACGGGACGGCAAAGTGGGGCCAAAAACATTCAGTACTTC.

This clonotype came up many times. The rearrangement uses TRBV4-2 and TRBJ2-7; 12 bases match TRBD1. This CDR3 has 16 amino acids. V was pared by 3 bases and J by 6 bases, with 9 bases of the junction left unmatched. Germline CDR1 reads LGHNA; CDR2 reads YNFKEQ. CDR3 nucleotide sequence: TGTGCCAGCAGCCAGGCCGGGACAGGGGGCTTTCTCGAGCAGTACTTC. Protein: CASSQAGTGGFLEQYF.

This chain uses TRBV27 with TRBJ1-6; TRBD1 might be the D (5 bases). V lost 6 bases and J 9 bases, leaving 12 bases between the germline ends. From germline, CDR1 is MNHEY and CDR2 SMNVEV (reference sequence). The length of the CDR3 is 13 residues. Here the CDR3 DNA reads TGTGCCAGCAGGCGGGACGTCGGTTCACCCCTCCACTTT. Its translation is CASRRDVGSPLHF.

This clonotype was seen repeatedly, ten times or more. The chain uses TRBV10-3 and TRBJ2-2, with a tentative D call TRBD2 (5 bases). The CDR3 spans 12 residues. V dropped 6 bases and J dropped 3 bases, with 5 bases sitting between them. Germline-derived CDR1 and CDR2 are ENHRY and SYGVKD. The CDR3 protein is CAIRRDTGELFF. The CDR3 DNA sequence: TGTGCCATCAGGCGGGACACCGGGGAGCTGTTTTTT.

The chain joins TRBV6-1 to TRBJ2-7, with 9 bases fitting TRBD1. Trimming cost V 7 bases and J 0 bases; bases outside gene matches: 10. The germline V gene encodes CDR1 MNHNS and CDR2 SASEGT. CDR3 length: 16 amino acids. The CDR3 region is CASTPSGGQGSYEQYF. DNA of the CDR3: TGTGCCAGCACCCCGAGTGGGGGACAGGGCTCCTACGAGCAGTACTTC.

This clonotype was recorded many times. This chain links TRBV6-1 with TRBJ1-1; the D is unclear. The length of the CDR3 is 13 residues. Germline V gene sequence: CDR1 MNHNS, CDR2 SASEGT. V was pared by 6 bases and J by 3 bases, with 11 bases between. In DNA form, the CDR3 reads TGTGCCAGCAGGTTTGTGTTGGACACTGAAGCTTTCTTT. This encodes CASRFVLDTEAFF.

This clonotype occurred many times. The CDR3 sequence is CASSASTNLAKNIQYF. The CDR3 region has the DNA TGTGCCAGCAGTGCTTCGACAAATTTAGCCAAAAACATTCAGTACTTC. The chain employs TRBV6-1 and TRBJ2-4; no reliable D call. This CDR3 contains 16 residues. Germline V gene data show CDR1 as MNHNS and CDR2 as SASEGT. With 4 bases removed from V and 0 bases from J, the gap between germline ends came to 13 bases.